This T cell receptor beta chain was recovered during a study of blood T cell repertoires in COVID-19 (dated by TCRdb to 2018 to 2021). Some background on the complete study: Collaborator samples came from the United States, Italy and Spain and covered acute and convalescent phases of COVID-19. The material from the prospective study consisted of cDNA or gDNA derived from T cells, B-cell-depleted T cells, or PBMCs. Deeply sampled blood TCRbeta repertoires from subjects exposed to, actively infected with, or recovered from COVID-19 were included in the dataset. A freely available public database, intended as a resource for researchers studying the immune response to SARS-CoV-2, is where the repertoires were released. Samples were obtained from the ongoing ImmuneRACE study (first 160 participants) and from 1,254 subjects provided by 6 global collaborators. Sample metadata almost always included a de-identified subject ID, COVID-19 status, age in years and sex. Where available, HLA class I and class II types were taken from metadata supplied by the sample provider and were not determined by assay-based typing.

Comment on this clone: The antigen it binds to is not known. There are no base qualities to consult, and no much larger clone falls within one base.

TCRbeta CDR3 regions were amplified from genomic DNA by means of the immunoSEQ Assay, a bias-controlled multiplex PCR. As for the authors' bioinformatics: The number of nucleated cells in each sample was estimated from the amplification of reference gene primers within the assay. To quantify the absolute abundance of each unique TCRbeta CDR3 rearrangement, sequence reads were collapsed and filtered. For each sample, productive Simpson clonality was calculated as the square root of Simpson's diversity index across productive rearrangements. Drawn from immuneACCESS, this table holds only the in-frame rearrangements with V and J called that TCRdb kept. Clones are partly lost; checked studies trace under half to an unresolved V gene and leave the rest unexplained. For V, J and clone size, that table is used; D and trimming come from the DNA. This sample gives 200,000 or so clones in total; about 88% of them show up just once. The ten biggest clones cover 2.1% of the sample.

Germline trimming: 6 bases from V, 7 bases from J; junction bases outside gene matches: 9. The CDR3 covers 13 residues, taking in both the cysteine and the phenylalanine. Of the read, only the CDR3 DNA is kept; its 39 bases are in frame from base 1. The collaborating institutions used their own protocols to collect whole blood in K2EDTA tubes. For TCRbeta analysis, collaborator samples were shipped as frozen whole blood, as isolated PBMCs, or as DNA extracted from either sample type. What the work shows at the level of the full study, not this receptor alone: How much clinical and demographic metadata was included differed by source and by participant, and the metadata was provided uncurated.

The chain joins TRBV12-3 or TRBV12-4 to TRBJ2-7, with 7 bases matching TRBD2. The clonotype was recovered from a man between 65 and 80 years old with active or convalescent COVID-19. The specimen was peripheral blood. The CDR3 region reads CASRGGALWEQYF. In nucleotide form, the sequence is TGTGCCAGCAGGGGAGGGGCCCTTTGGGAGCAGTACTTC.